The 22 T cell receptor beta chains below come from one sample, sequenced in a study of cytomegalovirus exposure and HLA in healthy donors. Use of 60 Vbeta and 13 Jbeta primers characterized the PCR. Profiled with immunoSEQ multiplex PCR; TCRdb holds only in-frame clones, not every one. The profile shows 150,000 to 200,000 clones, 70% to 80% of them singletons. The specimen sequenced was PBMCs. The receptors come from a woman between 25 and 40 years old in good health and CMV-seropositive.

This clone occurred once. The chain has TRBV9 and TRBJ2-3; 11 nucleotides agree with TRBD2. V was pared by 1 base and J by 4 bases, with 8 bases of the junction left unmatched. Germline CDR1 and CDR2: SGDLS and YYNGEE. The CDR3 runs to 17 residues. CDR3: CASSVTSGSSFPDTQYF. In nucleotides, the CDR3 is TGTGCCAGCAGCGTAACTAGCGGGAGTTCTTTCCCAGATACGCAGTATTTT.

This chain joins TRBV9 and TRBJ2-2, with D maybe TRBD1 (5 bases). The CDR3 length is 19 residues. CDR1 SGDLS and CDR2 YYNGEE come from the germline V gene. Trimming took 3 bases from V and 0 from J, leaving 21 bases between them. The CDR3 here is CASSARLTETLANTGELFF. The CDR3, as DNA: TGTGCCAGCAGCGCCCGCCTGACAGAAACACTCGCGAACACCGGGGAGCTGTTTTTT.

The CDR3 reads CASSEAALAGGADTQYF. In DNA, the CDR3 is TGTGCCAGCAGTGAAGCCGCCTTAGCGGGGGGGGCAGATACGCAGTATTTT. The genes are TRBV2 and TRBJ2-3, with TRBD2 matching 11 bases. The germline CDR1 and CDR2 sequences are SNHLY and FYNNEI. The CDR3 spans 17 residues. V lost 0 bases to trimming and J lost 4 bases; unmatched junction nucleotides: 6.

This sequence joins TRBV5-1 and TRBJ2-3; 10 nucleotides align to TRBD2. V lost 0 bases, J lost 2 bases, and 3 bases stayed unmatched. The CDR3 runs to 16 residues. Germline CDR1 SGHRS, CDR2 YFSETQ. The CDR3: CASSLERGGATDTQYF. The DNA for the CDR3 is TGCGCCAGCAGCTTGGAGCGGGGGGGGGCCACAGATACGCAGTATTTT.

V is TRBV11-3 and J is TRBJ2-7, with D tentatively TRBD1 (6 bases). The germline V gene encodes CDR1 SGHNT and CDR2 YENEEA. Trimming shortened V by 5 bases and J by 2 bases, and 13 bases separated the two germline ends. The CDR3 spans 14 residues. The CDR3 reads CASSGQGSTYEQYF. DNA of the CDR3: TGTGCCAGCAGCGGTCAGGGGTCCACCTACGAGCAGTACTTC.

J is TRBJ2-7 and V is TRBV29-1; tentative D call: TRBD1 (6 bases). Per the germline V gene, CDR1 is SQVTM and CDR2 is ANQGSEA. This CDR3 has 12 amino acids. Trimming took 7 bases from V and 2 from J, leaving 12 bases between them. For the CDR3, the DNA is TGCAGCGCTACGGACAGCACCTACGAGCAGTACTTC. Its protein product is CSATDSTYEQYF.

This chain uses TRBV6-5 with TRBJ1-2; 7 bases are a match to TRBD1. CDR1 is MNHEY, CDR2 SVGAGI, per germline. The CDR3 consists of 13 residues. Trimming at V came to 6 bases and at J to 3 bases, leaving 4 bases not matched to a gene. CDR3 residues: CASRLDRDYGYTF. As DNA, the CDR3 is TGTGCCAGCAGGCTCGACAGGGACTATGGCTACACCTTC.

This chain joins TRBV19 and TRBJ2-5; D possibly corresponds to TRBD2 (6 bases). The germline V gene has CDR1 LNHDA and CDR2 SQIVND (reference sequence). This CDR3 spans 15 amino acids. V shed 3 bases and J shed 9 bases, with 20 bases lying between them. CDR3 residues: CASSMGLAPQTSQYF. The CDR3 DNA reads as TGTGCCAGTAGTATGGGACTGGCCCCCCAGACGTCCCAGTACTTC.

CDR3: CASSSRDRGPSETQYF. Here the CDR3 DNA reads TGCGCCAGCAGCTCCCGGGACAGGGGGCCATCAGAGACCCAGTACTTC. The V gene is TRBV5-1, the J gene TRBJ2-5, with 12 bases matching TRBD1. V was clipped by 3 bases and J by 4 bases; unmatched bases: 7. Germline V gene data show CDR1 as SGHRS and CDR2 as YFSETQ. The CDR3 sequence is 16 residues long.

The chain joins TRBV4-1 to TRBJ2-7; 12 positions agree with TRBD2. J lost 4 bases, V lost 0 bases, and 10 bases had no gene match. CDR3 length: 18 amino acids. Germline values: CDR1 MGHRA, CDR2 YSYEKL. CDR3 sequence: CASSQDPLAGGLTYEQYF. CDR3 coding DNA: TGCGCCAGCAGCCAAGATCCCCTAGCGGGAGGGTTAACTTACGAGCAGTACTTC.

J is TRBJ2-1 and V is TRBV4-1, with D maybe TRBD1 (6 bases). V was cut by 0 bases and J by 0 bases, with 6 bases left in between. The germline V gene encodes CDR1 MGHRA and CDR2 YSYEKL. This CDR3 has 15 residues. The CDR3 reads CASSQEGGSYNEQFF. CDR3 in DNA: TGCGCCAGCAGCCAAGAAGGGGGCTCCTACAATGAGCAGTTCTTC.

The chain couples TRBV27 to TRBJ1-2; D not certain. The CDR3 has 13 residues. Deletions cut 6 bases from V and 3 bases from J, with 11 bases between. Germline CDR1 reads MNHEY; CDR2 reads SMNVEV (reference sequence). The CDR3 loop reads CASRGDRDYGYTF. The CDR3 DNA follows: TGTGCCAGCAGGGGAGATAGGGACTATGGCTACACCTTC.

The chain combines TRBV1 with TRBJ2-3; TRBD2, the table's D call, was not compared with the DNA. TRBV1 is marked as a pseudogene. This CDR3 spans 20 amino acids. CDR3 region: CTSSQGTSGGPDKSTDTQYF. As DNA, the CDR3 is TGCACCAGCAGCCAGGGGACTAGCGGGGGGCCAGATAAAAGCACAGATACGCAGTATTTT.

The CDR3 DNA reads TGTGCCACCAGCAGAGCGGAGGAGTCCGCAGATACGCAGTATTTT. Translation: CATSRAEESADTQYF. V gene TRBV15 combines with J gene TRBJ2-3; D is perhaps TRBD2 (5 bases). The length of the CDR3 is 15 residues. V shed 1 base and J shed 4 bases, with 12 bases lying between them. Germline V lookup: CDR1 LNHNV, CDR2 YYDKDF (reference sequence).

This clone appeared a single time. The rearrangement links TRBV18 to TRBJ2-7; no reliable D call. V lost 4 bases and J lost 1, with 5 bases in between. Germline V gives CDR1 KGHSH, CDR2 LQKENI. The length of the CDR3 is 12 residues. Here the CDR3 DNA reads TGTGCCAGCTCACTGAGTTCCTACGAGCAGTACTTC. Its translation: CASSLSSYEQYF.

The chain has TRBV9 and TRBJ2-6; D possibly corresponds to TRBD1 (5 bases). The germline V and J ends were trimmed by 3 bases and 2 bases, with 6 bases remaining between them. The germline V gene has CDR1 SGDLS and CDR2 YYNGEE. This CDR3 has 14 residues. CDR3 sequence: CASSGQTGANVLTF. In DNA form, the CDR3 reads TGTGCCAGCAGCGGACAGACTGGGGCCAACGTCCTGACTTTC.

V and J are TRBV6-1 and TRBJ2-3; the match to TRBD2 covers 13 bases. V lost 6 bases to trimming and J lost 8 bases; unmatched junction nucleotides: 5. Looked up from germline, CDR1 is MNHNS and CDR2 is SASEGT. This CDR3 is 14 amino acids long. CDR3 protein: CASRGTSGDGTQYF. As DNA, the CDR3 is TGTGCCAGCAGGGGGACTAGCGGGGACGGTACGCAGTATTTT.

The rearrangement joins TRBV27 to TRBJ1-1; 7 bases map to TRBD1. The germline V gene has CDR1 MNHEY and CDR2 SMNVEV (reference sequence). The CDR3 runs to 17 residues. The V segment lost 2 bases and the J segment 1 base; nucleotides outside the gene matches: 10. For the CDR3, the DNA is TGTGCCAGCAGTTTACGTAGCCAGGGGGTTACGAACACTGAAGCTTTCTTT. Protein product: CASSLRSQGVTNTEAFF.

This sequence joins TRBV2 and TRBJ2-2, with 10 positions matching TRBD2. The CDR3 sequence is 17 residues long. In germline, CDR1 is SNHLY, CDR2 FYNNEI. V gave up 8 bases and J gave up 0 bases; unmatched junction bases: 9. In nucleotides, the CDR3 is TGTGCCAGCTGCGGACTAGCGGACACAACGAACACCGGGGAGCTGTTTTTT. Residues: CASCGLADTTNTGELFF.

This clone occurred a few times. The chain recombines TRBV25-1 with TRBJ2-7, with TRBD2 matching 7 bases. The CDR3 extends over 14 amino acids. Germline assignment: CDR1 MGHDK and CDR2 SYGVNS. V lost 10 bases, J lost 3 bases, and 12 bases stayed unmatched. The CDR3 is CATLPEGRGYEQYF. The DNA for the CDR3 is TGTGCCACCCTACCGGAGGGGAGGGGCTACGAGCAGTACTTC.

As regards this clone: At one boundary the junction diverges from the germline segment, which might be a read error. Other DNA sequences in this specimen translate into the identical CDR3. This chain connects TRBV2 to TRBJ1-1; 9 nucleotides align to TRBD1. The CDR3 is 13 amino acids. CDR1 and CDR2 (germline): SNHLY, FYNNEI. The CDR3 loop is CASRGTGSTEAFF. The CDR3 DNA reads as TGTGCTAGCAGGGGGACAGGGAGCACTGAAGCTTTCTTT.

The CDR3 reads CASSTAGILPYEQYF. The CDR3 DNA is TGTGCCAGCAGTACCGCCGGGATCCTCCCCTACGAGCAGTACTTC. The V and J genes are TRBV27 and TRBJ2-7; D perhaps matches TRBD2 (5 bases). V lost 5 bases and J lost 2, with 16 bases in between. The germline V gene has CDR1 MNHEY and CDR2 SMNVEV (reference sequence). The CDR3 length is 15 residues.